This entry lists 32 T cell receptor beta chains sequenced from one sample in a study of read filtering for tumor transcriptome and immune sequencing. This library used approximately 0.4 ug RNA and molecular barcoded adaptors spanning alpha/delta and beta/gamma chains. TCRdb re-analysed the reads in MiXCR, keeping a single row per CDR3 protein. The profile shows roughly 130,000 distinct CDR3 sequences, under 15% of them singletons. Sequenced material: a population of CD138-negative cells sorted from bone marrow. These receptors came from a donor at least 40 years old with multiple myeloma.

This clonotype was observed at least ten times. The rearrangement uses TRBV18 and TRBJ2-1; 13 bases are shared with TRBD2. V dropped 2 bases and J dropped 4; count of bases not matched to a gene: 5. The CDR3 sequence is 17 residues long. Per the germline V gene, CDR1 is KGHSH and CDR2 is LQKENI. The CDR3 DNA reads TGTGCCAGCTCACCAAGGACTAGCGGGAGTATATACAATGAGCAGTTCTTC. Encoded protein: CASSPRTSGSIYNEQFF.

This clonotype was observed at least ten times. The J gene is TRBJ1-3, the V gene TRBV6-6; D ambiguous. Germline CDR1 is MNHNY and CDR2 is SVGAGI (reference sequence). V shed 10 bases and J shed 0 bases, with 10 bases lying between them. The CDR3 runs 13 residues. The CDR3 is CATFKPSGNTIYF. As DNA, the CDR3 is TGTGCCACCTTTAAGCCCTCTGGAAACACCATATATTTT.

Concerning this clonotype itself: A single base separates this from a much larger clone, so it may be a read error. The chain recombines TRBV29-1 with TRBJ2-5; 7 positions agree with TRBD2. The CDR3 runs 13 residues. Germline CDR1 reads SQVTM; CDR2 reads ANQGSEA. The V and J ends lost 6 bases and 0 bases, in that order; junction bases with no gene match: 4. The CDR3 is CSVGRGNQETQYF. The CDR3 DNA reads as TGCAGCGTGGGGAGGGGCAACCAAGAGACCCAGTACTTC.

The table lists this clonotype with many counts. The chain joins TRBV5-1 to TRBJ1-1; D is unclear. The CDR3 is 13 amino acids. The V gene lost 4 bases and the J gene lost 0 bases, with 7 bases spanning the gap. Germline CDR1 SGHRS, CDR2 YFSETQ. Written as DNA, the CDR3 is TGCGCCAGCAGCGTGGGTATGAACACTGAAGCTTTCTTT. This sequence encodes CASSVGMNTEAFF.

At least ten counts were recorded for this clonotype. V is TRBV7-9 and J is TRBJ2-3, with TRBD1 matching over 8 bases. CDR3 length: 17 amino acids. The V segment lost 4 bases and the J segment 6 bases; nucleotides outside the gene matches: 15. Germline lookup yields CDR1 SEHNR and CDR2 FQNEAQ (reference sequence). CDR3 in amino acids: CASSYHAGQVAGDTQYF. DNA of the CDR3: TGTGCCAGCAGCTACCACGCGGGACAGGTTGCGGGGGATACGCAGTATTTT.

This clonotype occurred many times. The chain is built from TRBV6-1 and TRBJ1-5; D gene ambiguous. Germline V gives CDR1 MNHNS, CDR2 SASEGT. The CDR3 covers 14 residues. The V end lost 3 bases, the J end lost 7 bases, and 13 bases lay between the germline ends. CDR3 in DNA: TGTGCCAGCAGTGACTTCGGTCGTGGACAGCCCCAGCATTTT. The encoded protein is CASSDFGRGQPQHF.

Comment on this clonotype: A much larger clone lies a single base off, so this may be a read error. This chain connects TRBV7-9 to TRBJ2-5; the D call may be TRBD1 or TRBD2 (5 bases each). The CDR3 is made up of 13 amino acids. CDR1 and CDR2 (germline): SEHNR, FQNEAQ (reference sequence). This chain's CDR3 is CASSLRDGTSLLF. CDR3 DNA sequence: TGTGCCAGCAGCTTAAGGGACGGGACGTCTCTTCTCTTC.

On this clonotype itself: This may be a read error, as it is one base from a much larger clone. This rearrangement joins TRBV30 to TRBJ2-7; 10 nucleotides match TRBD2. The V gene's germline CDR1 is GTSNPN and CDR2 SVGIG (reference sequence). V was clipped by 2 bases and J by 11 bases; unmatched bases: 9. This CDR3 is built from 13 residues. Here the CDR3 reads CAWSRTSGERKYF. Here the CDR3 DNA reads TGTGCCTGGAGTCGAACTAGCGGGGAAAGAAAGTACTTC.

Worth noting for this clonotype: This could be a read error, since a much larger clone is one nucleotide away. J is TRBJ2-1 and V is TRBV7-2; D gene ambiguous. The CDR3 is 14 amino acids. Germline V gives CDR1 SGHTA, CDR2 FQGNSA. Trimming shortened V by 0 bases and J by 9 bases, and 12 bases separated the two germline ends. This chain's CDR3 is CASSLAGISSEQFF. The CDR3 nucleotides read TGTGCCAGCAGCTTAGCGGGGATTAGCTCTGAGCAGTTCTTC.

This clonotype was counted ten times or more. The genes are TRBV2 and TRBJ2-3, with unresolved D. There are 12 residues in the CDR3. V gave up 4 bases and J gave up 4 bases, with 6 bases separating them. Germline loops: CDR1 SNHLY, CDR2 FYNNEI. This chain's CDR3 is CASSVRSDTQYF. The CDR3 nucleotides are TGTGCCAGCAGTGTCCGGTCAGATACGCAGTATTTT.

This clonotype was found many times. This sequence joins TRBV29-1 and TRBJ1-4; the match to TRBD1 covers 9 bases. CDR1 is SQVTM, CDR2 ANQGSEA, per germline. There are 13 residues in the CDR3. V shed 4 bases and J 5 bases; nucleotides not matched to a gene: 2. CDR3 residues: CSVAGQGNEKLFF. The CDR3 bases are TGCAGCGTTGCCGGACAGGGGAATGAAAAACTGTTTTTT.

This chain links TRBV3-1 with TRBJ2-6, with TRBD2 identical over 8 bases. V was pared by 0 bases and J by 2 bases, with 3 bases of the junction left unmatched. Germline CDR1 is LGHDT and CDR2 is YNNKEL (reference sequence). The CDR3 loop spans 17 amino acids. The CDR3 here is CASSQELAGAGANVLTF. The CDR3 region has the DNA TGTGCCAGCAGCCAAGAGCTAGCGGGTGCTGGGGCCAACGTCCTGACTTTC.

This clonotype occurred a few times. The chain combines TRBV2 with TRBJ1-4, with D hard to call. Per the germline V gene, CDR1 is SNHLY and CDR2 is FYNNEI. The CDR3 covers 12 residues. The germline V and J ends were trimmed by 6 bases and 8 bases, with 10 bases remaining between them. This CDR3 reads CASRGTGEKLFF. Written as DNA, the CDR3 is TGTGCCAGCAGGGGAACCGGGGAAAAACTGTTTTTT.

This clonotype showed up just a few times. Being one base from a much bigger clone, this may be a read error. The conserved phenylalanine or tryptophan is not found at the CDR3 terminus, so this likely reflects a read error. V gene TRBV6-1 combines with J gene TRBJ1-2; D not certain. CDR1 and CDR2 from the germline V gene are MNHNS and SASEGT. The germline V and J ends were trimmed by 7 bases and 8 bases, with 11 bases remaining between them. This CDR3 has 11 amino acids. CDR3 in amino acids: CASKRASGYTL. As DNA, the CDR3 is TGTGCCAGCAAGCGTGCTAGCGGCTACACCCTC.

A word on this clonotype: Likely a read error: the CDR3 ends without its conserved phenylalanine or tryptophan. This chain connects TRBV14 to TRBJ1-1, with 10 bases lining up with TRBD1. Losses at the gene ends were 2 bases for V and 7 bases for J; bases not matched to a gene: 4. From germline, CDR1 is SGHDN and CDR2 FVKESK. This CDR3 spans 14 amino acids. In DNA form, the CDR3 reads TGTGCCAGCAGCCAATGGGACAGGGGAATTGAAGCTTTCTCT. This gives the protein CASSQWDRGIEAFS.

The chain employs TRBV5-4 and TRBJ2-5; 12 bases are shared with TRBD2. The trim removed 4 bases at V and 5 bases at J, leaving 6 bases unmatched. This CDR3 region has 15 residues. Germline V CDR1 and CDR2: SGHNT, YYREEE (reference sequence). CDR3 in DNA: TGTGCCAGCAGCCCACTAGCGGGAGGAGGGGAGACCCAGTACTTC. Amino acid sequence: CASSPLAGGGETQYF.

This clonotype was seen at least ten times. J is TRBJ2-1 and V is TRBV7-9; 12 positions agree with TRBD2. Germline V gene lookup returns CDR1 SEHNR and CDR2 FQNEAQ (reference sequence). CDR3 length: 16 amino acids. After removal of 8 bases from V and 5 bases from J, the junction contained 10 bases not matched to a gene. The CDR3 loop is CASRHARLAGDNEQFF. As DNA, the CDR3 is TGTGCCAGCCGCCACGCCCGACTAGCGGGGGACAATGAGCAGTTCTTC.

This clonotype appeared many times. This chain links TRBV2 with TRBJ1-2; 9 nucleotides line up with TRBD1. This CDR3 region has 14 residues. Germline-derived CDR1 and CDR2 are SNHLY and FYNNEI. The trim removed 8 bases at V and 3 bases at J, leaving 7 bases unmatched. CDR3 nucleotide sequence: TGTGCCAGCGGAACAGGGGGCTTGGACTATGGCTACACCTTC. This codes for CASGTGGLDYGYTF.

This clonotype showed up many times. The V call is TRBV20-1, the J call TRBJ2-3, with TRBD2 identical over 9 bases. Trimming removed 3 bases from V and 4 bases from J; junction bases left unmatched: 11. This CDR3 region has 16 residues. CDR1 and CDR2 from the germline V gene are DFQATT and SNEGSKA (reference sequence). DNA for the CDR3: TGCAGTGCTAGGAGGGAGACTAGCGGACCGTCAGATACGCAGTATTTT. Its protein is CSARRETSGPSDTQYF.

Concerning this clonotype itself: Possible read error: a much larger clone is one base away. The chain carries TRBV5-1 and TRBJ2-2, with 7 bases fitting TRBD1. The ends lost 0 bases at V and 3 bases at J; junction bases unmatched: 5. In germline, CDR1 is SGHRS, CDR2 YFSETQ. The CDR3 is 16 amino acids. CDR3 in amino acids: CASSLGGGRDTGELFF. Written as DNA, the CDR3 is TGCGCCAGCAGCTTGGGAGGGGGCCGTGACACCGGGGAGCTGTTTTTT.

This clonotype appeared many times. The chain joins TRBV7-6 to TRBJ2-1; the match to TRBD2 covers 14 bases. The CDR3 loop spans 16 amino acids. Losses at the gene ends were 4 bases for V and 10 bases for J; bases not matched to a gene: 9. CDR1 and CDR2 from the germline V gene are SGHVS and FNYEAQ. DNA for the CDR3: TGTGCCAGCAGCTCGACTAGCGGGGGGGCCTTTGGCGAGCAGTTCTTC. Translating gives CASSSTSGGAFGEQFF.

There are a few counts of this clonotype. A much bigger clone sits one base away, suggesting this may be a read error. CDR3 DNA: TGCGCCAGCAGCTCGGAATACAGGGGGACAGATACGCAGTATTTT. Its translation: CASSSEYRGTDTQYF. The chain uses TRBV5-1 and TRBJ2-3; 8 positions match TRBD1. The CDR3 has 15 residues. From germline, CDR1 is SGHRS and CDR2 YFSETQ. After removal of 3 bases from V and 3 bases from J, the junction contained 6 bases not matched to a gene.

The table lists this clonotype with many counts. This sequence joins TRBV7-9 and TRBJ2-2; D not certain. Trimming removed 5 bases at V and 6 bases at J, with 4 bases between. Germline loops: CDR1 SEHNR, CDR2 FQNEAQ (reference sequence). This CDR3 has 11 amino acids. CDR3 nucleotide sequence: TGTGCCAGCAGCCCGGCCGGGGAGCTGTTTTTT. It encodes CASSPAGELFF.

Ten or more counts support this clonotype. The V and J genes are TRBV4-2 and TRBJ1-1, with D tentatively TRBD1 (6 bases). The ends were cut back, 6 bases at V and 5 bases at J, with 19 bases in the middle. CDR1 LGHNA and CDR2 YNFKEQ come from the germline V gene. The CDR3 extends over 15 amino acids. Here the CDR3 DNA reads TGTGCCAGCAGACCCGAACAGGGTGGTAGAACTGAAGCTTTCTTT. Translation: CASRPEQGGRTEAFF.

Many counts were recorded for this clonotype. The chain couples TRBV5-1 to TRBJ2-3; D is perhaps TRBD2 (6 bases). Looked up from germline, CDR1 is SGHRS and CDR2 is YFSETQ. CDR3 length: 15 residues. V was pared by 4 bases and J by 4 bases, with 16 bases between. The CDR3 DNA reads TGCGCCAGCAGCCTGCTCGGGGGAATGGCAGATACGCAGTATTTT. It yields the protein CASSLLGGMADTQYF.

This clonotype was detected a few times. A much larger clone lies a single base off, so this may be a read error. The V call is TRBV6-6, the J call TRBJ1-1; TRBD1 is a possible D gene (6 bases). Germline V lookup: CDR1 MNHNY, CDR2 SVGAGI (reference sequence). The CDR3 runs 14 residues. Trimming removed 8 bases from V and 5 bases from J, with 18 bases in between. The CDR3 DNA follows: TGTGCCAGCCGTGGGGGGGCAGGGTGGACTGAAGCTTTCTTT. Its protein is CASRGGAGWTEAFF.

This clonotype was picked up many times. The chain links TRBV7-2 to TRBJ2-1, with TRBD2 matching over 8 bases. Germline assignment: CDR1 SGHTA and CDR2 FQGNSA. The length of the CDR3 is 18 residues. Germline trimming cut 4 bases from V and 9 bases from J; bases unmatched to any gene: 20. The CDR3 protein is CASSSDSSGRSQVSEQFF. The DNA for the CDR3 is TGTGCCAGCAGCTCAGACTCTAGCGGGCGGAGCCAGGTGAGTGAGCAGTTCTTC. The full variable domain, completed using reference TRBV7-2 and TRBJ2-1, is GAGVSQSPSNKVTEKGKDVELRCDPISGHTALYWYRQSLGQGLEFLIYFQGNSAPDKSGLPSDRFSAERTGGSVSTLTIQRTQQEDSAVYLCASSSDSSGRSQVSEQFFGPGTRLTVL.

This clonotype was seen at least ten times. The chain employs TRBV5-1 and TRBJ2-1, with 10 nucleotides matching TRBD2. The germline V gene encodes CDR1 SGHRS and CDR2 YFSETQ. This CDR3 is built from 16 residues. Trimming cost V 2 bases and J 5 bases; bases outside gene matches: 7. CDR3 amino acids: CASSLTLAGEDNEQFF. Written as DNA, the CDR3 is TGCGCCAGCAGCTTAACTCTAGCGGGGGAAGACAATGAGCAGTTCTTC.

This clonotype appeared once. A clone one base away is much larger, so this may be a read error. The chain joins TRBV29-1 to TRBJ2-3; TRBD2 matches at 9 bases. Germline lookup yields CDR1 SQVTM and CDR2 ANQGSEA. The CDR3 contains 15 residues. V dropped 4 bases and J dropped 3; count of bases not matched to a gene: 8. CDR3 DNA sequence: TGCAGCGTTGGATTAGCGGGAGTAGGGACAGATACGCAGTATTTT. Its protein product is CSVGLAGVGTDTQYF.

This clonotype was counted at least ten times. V gene TRBV14 combines with J gene TRBJ2-2; TRBD1 matches at 7 bases. The CDR3 loop spans 14 amino acids. V lost 3 bases, J lost 5 bases, and 3 bases stayed unmatched. The germline V gene encodes CDR1 SGHDN and CDR2 FVKESK. CDR3 amino acids: CASSHEGATGELFF. CDR3 nucleotides: TGTGCCAGCAGCCATGAGGGGGCGACCGGGGAGCTGTTTTTT.

This clonotype has ten or more counts. CDR3 residues: CSAQIPSGRSYEQYF. CDR3 nucleotides: TGCAGTGCCCAAATACCTTCGGGACGGTCCTACGAGCAGTACTTC. The chain is built from TRBV20-1 and TRBJ2-7; the D gene could be TRBD1 or TRBD2 (5 bases each). There are 15 residues in the CDR3. V was shortened by 6 bases and J by 1 base, with 19 bases between the two germline ends. Germline V gives CDR1 DFQATT, CDR2 SNEGSKA (reference sequence).

This clonotype occurred many times. V is TRBV29-1 and J is TRBJ2-5; the D call may be TRBD1 or TRBD2 (5 bases each). This CDR3 has 14 residues. Germline V gene sequence: CDR1 SQVTM, CDR2 ANQGSEA. Trimming cost V 5 bases and J 2 bases, with 15 bases left between them. In nucleotides, the CDR3 is TGCAGCGTTATCCAGGGAGCAGATCAAGAGACCCAGTACTTC. Protein product: CSVIQGADQETQYF. Full variable domain (missing parts from reference TRBV29-1 and TRBJ2-5): SAVISQKPSRDICQRGTSLTIQCQVDSQVTMMFWYRQQPGQSLTLIATANQGSEATYESGFVIDKFPISRPNLTFSTLTVSNMSPEDSSIYLCSVIQGADQETQYFGPGTRLLVL.